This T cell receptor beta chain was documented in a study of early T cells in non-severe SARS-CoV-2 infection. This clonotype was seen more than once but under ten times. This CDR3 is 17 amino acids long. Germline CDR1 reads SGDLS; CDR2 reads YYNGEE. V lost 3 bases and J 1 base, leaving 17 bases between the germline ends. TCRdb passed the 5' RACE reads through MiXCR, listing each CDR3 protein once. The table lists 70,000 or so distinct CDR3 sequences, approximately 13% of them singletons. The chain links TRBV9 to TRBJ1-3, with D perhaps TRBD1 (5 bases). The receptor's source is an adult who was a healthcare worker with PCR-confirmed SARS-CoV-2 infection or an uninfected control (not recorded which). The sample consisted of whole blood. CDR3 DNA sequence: TGTGCCAGCAGCGCGAGAGGGGCAGTACCGTCTGGAAACACCATATATTTT. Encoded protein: CASSARGAVPSGNTIYF.